This T cell receptor (beta chain) is from a study of cytomegalovirus exposure and HLA in healthy donors. Study-level findings and limits: Prior analysis indicated that the majority of TCR beta V segments exhibited productivity approximately 87% or approximately 30% of the time.

The PCR ran on 60 Vbeta and 13 Jbeta primers. This table comes from immunoSEQ multiplex PCR, and its TCRdb copy is limited to in-frame clones, with some not included. The table has some 150,000 clones, around 84% seen once. Germline-derived CDR1 and CDR2 are SNHLY and FYNNEI. This CDR3 has 14 amino acids. J gave up 2 bases and V 7 bases, and 7 bases lay outside the gene matches. Only a few counts were recorded for this clone. The antigen remains undetermined. The rearrangement joins TRBV2 to TRBJ2-7; 8 bases match TRBD1. This clonotype was sampled from a boy between 2 and 10 years old in good health and CMV-seronegative. What was sequenced was PBMCs. The CDR3 here is CASKTGQETYEQYF. The CDR3 nucleotides read TGTGCCAGCAAAACGGGACAGGAGACCTACGAGCAGTACTTC.